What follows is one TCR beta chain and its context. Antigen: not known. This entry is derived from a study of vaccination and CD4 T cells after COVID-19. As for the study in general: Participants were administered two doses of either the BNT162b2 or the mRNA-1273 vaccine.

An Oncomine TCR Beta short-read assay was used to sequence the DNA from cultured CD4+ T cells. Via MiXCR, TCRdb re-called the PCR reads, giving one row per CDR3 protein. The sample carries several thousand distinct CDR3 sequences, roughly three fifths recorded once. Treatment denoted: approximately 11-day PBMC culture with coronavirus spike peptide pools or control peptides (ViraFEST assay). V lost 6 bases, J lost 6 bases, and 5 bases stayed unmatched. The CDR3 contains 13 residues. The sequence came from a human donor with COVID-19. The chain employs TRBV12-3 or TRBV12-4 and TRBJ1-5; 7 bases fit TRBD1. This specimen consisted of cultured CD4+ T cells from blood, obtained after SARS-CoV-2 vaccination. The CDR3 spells CASRGTVGQPQHF. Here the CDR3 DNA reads TGTGCCAGCAGAGGGACAGTCGGTCAGCCCCAGCATTTT.